This is a list of T cell receptor beta chains from one sample in a study of PD-1 blockade in classical Hodgkin lymphoma. Measured with immunoSEQ multiplex PCR; TCRdb has only the in-frame clones, and not every one. The profile covers 95,000 to 100,000 clones, with roughly 91% appearing a single time and 6.6% taken by the ten largest. The source was peripheral blood mononuclear cells (PBMCs), collected before the second cycle of nivolumab. Receptor source: a human donor with classical Hodgkin lymphoma. CDR3s leave out the opening cysteine and the closing phenylalanine or tryptophan. The order of the fields is clone size, V gene, J gene, CDR3 protein. The size entry is marked missing in some rows and otherwise reads once, few, many or a size class.

>NA|TRBV7-2|TRBJ1-2
ASSFGPLGKIYGYT
>NA|TRBV7-9|TRBJ1-2
ASSLPGTNGYT
>NA|TRBV12-2|TRBJ2-1
ASRLGQGARYNEQF
>NA|TRBV1|TRBJ2-7
TSSHNRGPTYEQY
>NA|TRBV19|TRBJ2-6
ASRMGQGSSGANVLT
>NA|TRBV27|TRBJ2-7
ASRTGQGGSYEQY
>NA|TRBV28|TRBJ2-3
ASSFEYSTDTQY
>few|TRBV13|TRBJ2-1
ASSPTSSYNEQF
>NA|TRBV5-1|TRBJ1-5
ASSLGTDNQPQH
>NA|TRBV19|TRBJ1-4
ASSSPQGVRDEKLF
>NA|TRBV13|TRBJ1-1
ASSPPTGGNTEAF
>NA|TRBV5-1|TRBJ2-7
ASSSLSTSSYEQY
>NA|TRBV7-9|TRBJ2-1
ASSLAMSGGRNEQF
>NA|TRBV5-1|TRBJ1-4
ASSFGDEKLF
>NA|TRBV29-1|TRBJ2-7
SVGLTGYEQY
>NA|TRBV7-9|TRBJ2-6
ASTLENDVLT
>NA|TRBV5-1|TRBJ2-2
ASSLLGRSNTGELF
>NA|TRBV19|TRBJ2-5
ASSTPRLAPQETQY
>NA|TRBV19|TRBJ2-3
AGRDHPRGDTQY
>NA|TRBV7-6|TRBJ1-3
ASSLGEAGSGNTIY